This T cell receptor beta chain was captured in a study of blood T cell repertoires in COVID-19. This clone was counted a single time. Original data processing: Researchers report that nucleated cell counts were estimated from reference gene primer amplification. This table comes from immunoSEQ multiplex PCR, and its TCRdb copy is limited to in-frame clones, with some not included. Clonal size and the V and J genes are those of that table, whereas D and trimming came from the DNA. The sample has a few hundred thousand clones; roughly 90% are singletons. The CDR3 runs to 13 residues. The ends were cut back, 0 bases at V and 2 bases at J, with 7 bases in the middle. The germline gives CDR1 GTSNPN, CDR2 SVGIG (reference sequence).

The TCR comes from a woman aged 25 to 39 with COVID-19, enrolled during active disease. V gene TRBV30 combines with J gene TRBJ1-1, with D hard to call. Sequencing was performed on peripheral blood. In DNA, the CDR3 is TGTGCCTGGAGTGTAGAGGATAACACTGAAGCTTTCTTT. Its protein product is CAWSVEDNTEAFF.